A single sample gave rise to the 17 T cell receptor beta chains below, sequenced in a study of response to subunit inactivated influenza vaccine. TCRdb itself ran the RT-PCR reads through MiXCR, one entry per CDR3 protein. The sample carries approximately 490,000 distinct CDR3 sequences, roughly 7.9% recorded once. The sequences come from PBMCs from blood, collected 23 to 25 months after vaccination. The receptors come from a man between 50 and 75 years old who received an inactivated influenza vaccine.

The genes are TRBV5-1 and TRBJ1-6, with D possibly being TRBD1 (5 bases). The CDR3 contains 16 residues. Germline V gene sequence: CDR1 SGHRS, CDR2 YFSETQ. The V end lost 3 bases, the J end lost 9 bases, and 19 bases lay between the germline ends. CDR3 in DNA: TGCGCCAGCAGCTCCGCGCCGGGGGGTATGGGTTCACCCCTCCACTTT. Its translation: CASSSAPGGMGSPLHF.

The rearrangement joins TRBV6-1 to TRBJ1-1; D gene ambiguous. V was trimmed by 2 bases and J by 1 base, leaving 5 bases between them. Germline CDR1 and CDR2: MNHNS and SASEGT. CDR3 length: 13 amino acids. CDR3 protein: CASSERQNTEAFF. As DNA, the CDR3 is TGTGCCAGCAGTGAACGTCAGAACACTGAAGCTTTCTTT.

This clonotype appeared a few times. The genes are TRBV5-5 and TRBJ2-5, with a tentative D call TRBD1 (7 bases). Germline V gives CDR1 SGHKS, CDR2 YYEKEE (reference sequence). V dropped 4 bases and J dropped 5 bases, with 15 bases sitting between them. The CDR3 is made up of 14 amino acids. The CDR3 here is CASSLQGSGETQYF. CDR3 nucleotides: TGTGCCAGCAGCCTACAGGGGAGCGGGGAGACCCAGTACTTC.

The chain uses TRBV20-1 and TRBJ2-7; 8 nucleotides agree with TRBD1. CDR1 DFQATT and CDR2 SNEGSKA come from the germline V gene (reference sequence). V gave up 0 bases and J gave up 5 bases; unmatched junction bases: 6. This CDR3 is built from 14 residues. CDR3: CSARDRDRGHEQYF. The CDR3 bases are TGCAGTGCTAGAGATCGTGACAGGGGACACGAGCAGTACTTC.

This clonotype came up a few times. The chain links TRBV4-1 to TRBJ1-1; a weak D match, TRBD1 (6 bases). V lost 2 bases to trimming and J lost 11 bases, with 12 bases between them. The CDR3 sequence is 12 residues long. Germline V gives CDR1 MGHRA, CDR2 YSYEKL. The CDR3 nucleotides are TGCGCCAGCAGCCAATTAACAGGGTATGCTTTCTTT. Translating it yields CASSQLTGYAFF.

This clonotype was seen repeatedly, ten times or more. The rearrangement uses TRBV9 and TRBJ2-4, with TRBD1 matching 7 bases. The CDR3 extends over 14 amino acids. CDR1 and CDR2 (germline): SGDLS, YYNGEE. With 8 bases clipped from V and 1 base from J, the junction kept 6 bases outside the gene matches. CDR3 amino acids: CASTPTGAKNIQYF. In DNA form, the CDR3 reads TGTGCCAGTACGCCGACAGGGGCCAAAAACATTCAGTACTTC.

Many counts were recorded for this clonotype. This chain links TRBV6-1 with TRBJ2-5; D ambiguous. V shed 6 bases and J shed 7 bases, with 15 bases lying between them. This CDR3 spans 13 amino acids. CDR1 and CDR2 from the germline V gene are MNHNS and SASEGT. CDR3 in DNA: TGTGCCAGCAGCAGAACCGAGGCAGGGACCCAGTACTTC. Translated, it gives CASSRTEAGTQYF.

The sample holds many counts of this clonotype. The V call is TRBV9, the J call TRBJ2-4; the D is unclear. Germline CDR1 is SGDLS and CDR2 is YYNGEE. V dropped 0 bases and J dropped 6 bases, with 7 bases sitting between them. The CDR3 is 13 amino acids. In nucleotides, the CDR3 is TGTGCCAGCAGCGTAGGGCTCGGAAACATTCAGTACTTC. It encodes CASSVGLGNIQYF.

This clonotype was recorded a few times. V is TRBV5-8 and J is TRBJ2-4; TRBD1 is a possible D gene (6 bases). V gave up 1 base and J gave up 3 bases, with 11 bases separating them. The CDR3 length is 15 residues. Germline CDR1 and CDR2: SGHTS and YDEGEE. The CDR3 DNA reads TGTGCCAGCAGCTTGACAGGGAGTGGCAAAAACATTCAGTACTTC. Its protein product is CASSLTGSGKNIQYF.

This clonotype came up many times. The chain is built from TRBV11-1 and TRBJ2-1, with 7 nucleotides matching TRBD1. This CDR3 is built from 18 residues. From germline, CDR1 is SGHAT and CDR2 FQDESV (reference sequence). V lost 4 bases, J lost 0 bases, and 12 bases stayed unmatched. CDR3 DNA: TGTGCCAGCAGCTCCACACCAGGGGGAAGAAGCTCCTACAATGAGCAGTTCTTC. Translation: CASSSTPGGRSSYNEQFF.

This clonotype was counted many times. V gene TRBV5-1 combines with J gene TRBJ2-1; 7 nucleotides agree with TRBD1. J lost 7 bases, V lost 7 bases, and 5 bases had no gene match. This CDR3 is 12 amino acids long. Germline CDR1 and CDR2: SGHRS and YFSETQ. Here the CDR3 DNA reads TGCGCCAGCGGGGACAGATCGAATGAGCAGTTCTTC. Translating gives CASGDRSNEQFF.

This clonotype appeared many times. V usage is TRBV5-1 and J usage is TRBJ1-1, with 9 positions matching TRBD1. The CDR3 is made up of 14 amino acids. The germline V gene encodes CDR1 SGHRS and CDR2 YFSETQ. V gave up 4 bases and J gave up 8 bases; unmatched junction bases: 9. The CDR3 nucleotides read TGCGCCAGCAGCGCTACCGGGACAGGGACAGAAGCTTTCTTT. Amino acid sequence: CASSATGTGTEAFF.

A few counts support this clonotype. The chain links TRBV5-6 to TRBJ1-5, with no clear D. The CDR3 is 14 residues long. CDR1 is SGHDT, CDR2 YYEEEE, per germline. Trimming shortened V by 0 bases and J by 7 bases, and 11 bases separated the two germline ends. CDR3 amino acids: CASSLGVGQQPQHF. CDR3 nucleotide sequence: TGTGCCAGCAGCTTGGGGGTCGGGCAGCAGCCCCAGCATTTT.

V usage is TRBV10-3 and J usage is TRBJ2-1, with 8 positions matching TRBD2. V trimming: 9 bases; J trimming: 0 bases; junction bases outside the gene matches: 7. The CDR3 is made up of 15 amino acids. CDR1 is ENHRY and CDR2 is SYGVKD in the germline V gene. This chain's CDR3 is CAIGEGTSSYNEQFF. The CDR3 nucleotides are TGTGCCATTGGTGAAGGGACTAGCTCCTACAATGAGCAGTTCTTC.

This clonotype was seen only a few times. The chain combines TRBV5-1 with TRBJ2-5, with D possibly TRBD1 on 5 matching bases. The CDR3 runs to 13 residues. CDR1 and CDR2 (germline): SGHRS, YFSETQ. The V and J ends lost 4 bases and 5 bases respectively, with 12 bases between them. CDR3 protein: CASSLLGHETQYF. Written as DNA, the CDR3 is TGCGCCAGCAGCCTGTTGGGGCACGAGACCCAGTACTTC.

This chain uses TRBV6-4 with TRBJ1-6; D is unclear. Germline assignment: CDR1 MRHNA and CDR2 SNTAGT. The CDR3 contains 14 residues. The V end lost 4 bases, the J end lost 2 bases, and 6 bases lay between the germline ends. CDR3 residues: CASSAGTYNSPLHF. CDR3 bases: TGTGCCAGCAGTGCGGGGACCTATAATTCACCCCTCCACTTT.

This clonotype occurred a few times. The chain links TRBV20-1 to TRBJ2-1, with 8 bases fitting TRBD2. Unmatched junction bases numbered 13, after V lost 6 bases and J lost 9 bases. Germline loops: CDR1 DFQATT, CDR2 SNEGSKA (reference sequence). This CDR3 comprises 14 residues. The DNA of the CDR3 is TGCAGTGCAAAGATCCGCGGGAGGAGGGTTGAGCAGTTCTTC. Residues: CSAKIRGRRVEQFF.